These 20 T cell receptor beta chains share one sample of origin, sequenced in a study of T-cell memory formation after mild COVID-19. TCRdb independently ran MiXCR on the 5' RACE reads; one entry per CDR3 protein. This table has under 450,000 distinct CDR3 sequences, around 22% appearing once. The sample was PBMCs or a T cell subset sorted from them (not recorded which). Receptor source: an adult woman who had mild COVID-19 (a few samples of this study predate the infection). Cell type and time point are not known.

This clonotype was counted only a few times. The V gene is TRBV20-1, the J gene TRBJ2-7; 9 bases match TRBD2. This CDR3 comprises 14 residues. Germline-derived CDR1 and CDR2 are DFQATT and SNEGSKA (reference sequence). Germline trimming cut 3 bases from V and 1 base from J; bases unmatched to any gene: 4. The CDR3 bases are TGCAGTGCTAGGCCTAGCGGGGTATCCTACGAGCAGTACTTC. It codes for CSARPSGVSYEQYF.

The genes are TRBV6-6 and TRBJ2-7; 8 bases line up with TRBD2. Germline CDR1 is MNHNY and CDR2 is SVGAGI (reference sequence). This CDR3 has 16 amino acids. V lost 6 bases, J lost 0 bases, and 10 bases stayed unmatched. CDR3 bases: TGTGCCAGCAGATCCCCGTCCAGCGGGAGCTCCTACGAGCAGTACTTC. Its translation: CASRSPSSGSSYEQYF.

The chain combines TRBV14 with TRBJ2-7; TRBD2 matches 13 bases. The CDR3 is 18 amino acids. The germline V gene has CDR1 SGHDN and CDR2 FVKESK. The trim removed 4 bases at V and 3 bases at J, leaving 12 bases unmatched. The CDR3 sequence is CASSPKPTGLAGVYEQYF. The CDR3, as DNA: TGTGCCAGCAGCCCCAAACCCACAGGACTAGCGGGAGTCTACGAGCAGTACTTC.

This clonotype has a handful of counts. The chain joins TRBV20-1 to TRBJ2-3; D perhaps matches TRBD2 (6 bases). The CDR3 runs 14 residues. Trimming stripped 6 bases from V and 0 bases from J, with 13 bases between. In germline, CDR1 is DFQATT, CDR2 SNEGSKA (reference sequence). CDR3 nucleotides: TGCAGTGCCTCACCGGGACTTAGCACAGATACGCAGTATTTT. Translation: CSASPGLSTDTQYF.

The V call is TRBV19, the J call TRBJ1-1; 8 nucleotides match TRBD1. The V gene's germline CDR1 is LNHDA and CDR2 SQIVND (reference sequence). This CDR3 comprises 14 residues. V dropped 3 bases and J dropped 5; count of bases not matched to a gene: 5. The chain's CDR3 is CASSIGQGGTEAFF. The CDR3 DNA follows: TGTGCCAGTAGTATCGGACAGGGTGGAACTGAAGCTTTCTTT.

The V call is TRBV9, the J call TRBJ1-2; TRBD1 agrees at 7 bases. Germline V CDR1 and CDR2: SGDLS, YYNGEE. The CDR3 is 16 residues long. Losses at the gene ends were 0 bases for V and 4 bases for J; bases not matched to a gene: 9. The CDR3, as DNA: TGTGCCAGCAGCGTAGATGCGGGACAGCCAACCTATGGCTACACCTTC. The encoded protein is CASSVDAGQPTYGYTF.

This chain joins TRBV7-6 and TRBJ2-5; weak D call: TRBD2 (5 bases). The CDR3 loop spans 15 amino acids. With 1 base removed from V and 4 bases from J, the gap between germline ends came to 13 bases. The V gene's germline CDR1 is SGHVS and CDR2 FNYEAQ. Here the CDR3 reads CASSLGPGRGETQYF. The CDR3 DNA sequence: TGTGCCAGCAGCTTAGGACCGGGGAGAGGAGAGACCCAGTACTTC.

The chain employs TRBV7-8 and TRBJ2-3; 9 bases agree with TRBD2. Germline-derived CDR1 and CDR2 are SGHVS and FQNEAQ. V was pared by 2 bases and J by 2 bases, with 8 bases of the junction left unmatched. The CDR3 is made up of 17 amino acids. CDR3 DNA sequence: TGTGCCAGCAGCTTATCTTTGGCGGGAGGGTACACAGATACGCAGTATTTT. As protein: CASSLSLAGGYTDTQYF.

This clonotype was seen at least ten times. The chain recombines TRBV10-3 with TRBJ2-5; perhaps TRBD2 as D (5 bases). In germline, CDR1 is ENHRY, CDR2 SYGVKD. The CDR3 sequence is 12 residues long. V lost 6 bases and J 5 bases, leaving 10 bases between the germline ends. CDR3 loop: CAIRGSGETQYF. In DNA form, the CDR3 reads TGTGCCATCAGAGGGAGTGGGGAGACCCAGTACTTC.

This chain connects TRBV12-3 or TRBV12-4 to TRBJ2-2; D is tentatively TRBD1 or TRBD2 (5 bases each). V was cut by 7 bases and J by 5 bases, with 14 bases left in between. The CDR3 is 14 amino acids. CDR3 DNA: TGTGCCAGCAACTTGGGGGTTAGGACCGGGGAGCTGTTTTTT. It encodes CASNLGVRTGELFF.

The V gene is TRBV7-2, the J gene TRBJ2-5; TRBD2 matches at 9 bases. From germline, CDR1 is SGHTA and CDR2 FQGNSA. V shed 5 bases, J shed 5 bases, and the junction held 9 bases outside the gene matches. The CDR3 consists of 15 residues. CDR3 nucleotide sequence: TGTGCCAGCAGCAATCGGCGGCGGGAGGGGGAGACCCAGTACTTC. Its protein product is CASSNRRREGETQYF.

Only a few counts were recorded for this clonotype. V gene TRBV7-9 combines with J gene TRBJ1-1; no firm D call. The CDR3 runs 17 residues. In germline, CDR1 is SEHNR, CDR2 FQNEAQ (reference sequence). The V end lost 1 base, the J end lost 4 bases, and 19 bases lay between the germline ends. As DNA, the CDR3 is TGTGCCAGCAGCTTAGTTAGGTTTCAGGAGAGCTTCACTGAAGCTTTCTTT. It is translated as CASSLVRFQESFTEAFF. Full variable domain (remainder filled in from reference TRBV7-9 and TRBJ1-1): DTGVSQNPRHKITKRGQNVTFRCDPISEHNRLYWYRQTLGQGPEFLTYFQNEAQLEKSRLLSDRFSAERPKGSFSTLEIQRTEQGDSAMYLCASSLVRFQESFTEAFFGQGTRLTVV.

This clonotype turned up a few times. The CDR3 bases are TGTGCCAGCAGCTTATACGGGGATAGCAATCAGCCCCAGCATTTT. This encodes CASSLYGDSNQPQHF. The rearrangement joins TRBV7-8 to TRBJ1-5; D uncertain. Between the trimmed V and J ends, which lost 2 bases and 0 bases, there was a span of 8 bases. There are 15 residues in the CDR3. Germline CDR1 SGHVS, CDR2 FQNEAQ.

The V call is TRBV29-1, the J call TRBJ1-5, with 9 nucleotides matching TRBD1. CDR1 and CDR2 (germline): SQVTM, ANQGSEA. The CDR3 extends over 14 amino acids. The V and J ends lost 6 bases and 4 bases, in that order; junction bases with no gene match: 7. DNA of the CDR3: TGCAGCGTAGGCGGGACAGGGACAAATCAGCCCCAGCATTTT. This translates into CSVGGTGTNQPQHF. Variable domain in full (rest from reference TRBV29-1 and TRBJ1-5): SAVISQKPSRDICQRGTSLTIQCQVDSQVTMMFWYRQQPGQSLTLIATANQGSEATYESGFVIDKFPISRPNLTFSTLTVSNMSPEDSSIYLCSVGGTGTNQPQHFGDGTRLSIL.

As for this clonotype: One junction end does not reproduce the germline sequence, and a read error may be involved. This rearrangement joins TRBV20-1 to TRBJ1-5; a possible D gene is TRBD1 (6 bases). The germline V gene has CDR1 DFQATT and CDR2 SNEGSKA (reference sequence). The length of the CDR3 is 14 residues. The CDR3 loop reads CSATRGLVNQPQHF. For the CDR3, the DNA is TGCAGCGCTACCCGGGGGCTGGTCAATCAGCCCCAGCATTTT.

The chain joins TRBV9 to TRBJ2-5, with 7 bases that match TRBD2. Germline CDR1 SGDLS, CDR2 YYNGEE. V lost 2 bases to trimming and J lost 2 bases; unmatched junction nucleotides: 6. The CDR3 extends over 15 amino acids. DNA of the CDR3: TGTGCCAGCAGCGTCGGTCCTAGCGGACAAGAGACCCAGTACTTC. Protein sequence: CASSVGPSGQETQYF.

The V gene is TRBV7-2, the J gene TRBJ2-5; 7 bases match TRBD2. The V segment lost 2 bases and the J segment 5 bases; nucleotides outside the gene matches: 5. CDR1 and CDR2 from the germline V gene are SGHTA and FQGNSA. The length of the CDR3 is 14 residues. The CDR3 is CASSLLAVTETQYF. CDR3 DNA sequence: TGTGCCAGCAGCTTACTAGCGGTAACGGAGACCCAGTACTTC.

V and J are TRBV5-6 and TRBJ1-2; TRBD1 is a possible D gene (6 bases). CDR3 length: 15 amino acids. V shed 2 bases and J shed 4 bases, with 15 bases lying between them. The germline V gene has CDR1 SGHDT and CDR2 YYEEEE. CDR3 bases: TGTGCCAGCAGCTTTGGACAGACGGATTTCTATGGCTACACCTTC. This translates into CASSFGQTDFYGYTF.

This clonotype was seen a few times. The chain recombines TRBV5-1 with TRBJ1-1; D remains unclear. Trimming took 8 bases from V and 6 from J, leaving 17 bases between them. The CDR3 is 13 residues long. Germline assignment: CDR1 SGHRS and CDR2 YFSETQ. The CDR3 DNA follows: TGCGCCAGGCGCCCCAACGAGAAATCTGAAGCTTTCTTT. Translated, it gives CARRPNEKSEAFF. The variable domain in full, completed from reference TRBV5-1 and TRBJ1-1, reads KAGVTQTPRYLIKTRGQQVTLSCSPISGHRSVSWYQQTPGQGLQFLFEYFSETQRNKGNFPGRFSGRQFSNSRSEMNVSTLELGDSALYLCARRPNEKSEAFFGQGTRLTVV.

The rearrangement uses TRBV7-2 and TRBJ2-5; weak D call: TRBD1 (6 bases). CDR1 and CDR2 from the germline V gene are SGHTA and FQGNSA. This CDR3 region has 15 residues. Trimming pared 0 bases from V and 2 bases from J, leaving 10 bases between. The chain's CDR3 is CASSLAGARQETQYF. The CDR3 DNA reads as TGTGCCAGCAGCTTAGCGGGGGCGAGGCAAGAGACCCAGTACTTC.